This T cell receptor beta chain was found in a study of vaccination effects on CD4 cells after COVID-19. Study at large: Of the BNT162b2 and mRNA-1273 vaccines, participants received two doses of one or the other.

Whole-study findings and limits: Researchers report that only 1 of 255 vaccine-induced clones in healthy vaccinees cross-reacted with common cold coronaviruses. Early timepoints after infection were absent, and convalescent patients were few in the study.

About this clone: Its cognate antigen is unknown.

Germline CDR1 and CDR2: SEHNR and FQNEAQ (reference sequence). This CDR3 is 13 amino acids long. Trimming pared 2 bases from V and 1 base from J, leaving 5 bases between. Pools of viral peptides were used by the ViraFEST assay to expand antigen-specific CD4+ T cells ahead of sequencing. Investigators separated out CD4+ T cells once 9 to 11 days of culture had passed. Nucleocapsid antibodies were negative in the vaccine recipients, who had never had SARS-CoV-2 infection. IL-2 medium supplanted half the medium on days 3 and 7. Clones were sequenced by immunoSEQ multiplex PCR, and TCRdb holds only the in-frame ones, with some missing. The sample has about 43,000 clones; just over 75% are singletons.

This rearrangement joins TRBV7-9 to TRBJ1-1; D call uncertain. The material sequenced was CD4+ T cells from PBMCs cultured with SARS-CoV-2 spike peptides, taken before COVID-19 vaccination. The receptor was isolated from a human donor who received a COVID-19 vaccine. The CDR3 nucleotides are TGTGCCAGCAGCTTATCCGGGAACACTGAAGCTTTCTTT. Translation gives CASSLSGNTEAFF.